This is a list of T cell receptor beta chains from one sample in a study of OX40 agonist ivuxolimab in advanced cancers. Profiled with immunoSEQ multiplex PCR; TCRdb holds only in-frame clones, not every one. The profile shows around 19,000 clones, 73% of them singletons. The sample in question was CD4+ or CD8+ T cells sorted from blood, obtained in a trial of the OX40 agonist ivuxolimab. All receptors come from an adult with an advanced solid tumor such as melanoma, head and neck, liver or kidney cancer. The CDR3 runs from the conserved cysteine through the conserved F or W. Each record gives: V gene, clone size, D gene, J gene, CDR3 protein, CDR3 DNA. A D gene is named only where the DNA matches it firmly. Clone size appears in some rows only: once, few, many, or a class for an expanded clone.

v_call: TRBV5-4
clone_size: .
d_call: .
j_call: TRBJ1-1
cdr3_aa: CASSSGSRTENTEAFF
cdr3_nt: TGTGCCAGCAGCTCCGGTTCCAGGACAGAGAACACTGAAGCTTTCTTT

v_call: TRBV6-5
clone_size: .
d_call: .
j_call: TRBJ2-3
cdr3_aa: CASSTTGEATDTQYF
cdr3_nt: TGTGCCAGCAGTACCACAGGGGAGGCCACAGATACGCAGTATTTT

v_call: TRBV11-2
clone_size: .
d_call: .
j_call: TRBJ1-1
cdr3_aa: CASSHEANTEAFF
cdr3_nt: TGTGCCAGCAGTCACGAGGCGAACACTGAAGCTTTCTTT

v_call: TRBV4-3
clone_size: .
d_call: TRBD1
j_call: TRBJ2-5
cdr3_aa: CASSLDRGGETQYF
cdr3_nt: TGCGCCAGCAGCCTGGACAGGGGGGGAGAGACCCAGTACTTC

v_call: TRBV5-1
clone_size: medium-sized
d_call: .
j_call: TRBJ2-2
cdr3_aa: CASSPWGSGELFF
cdr3_nt: TGCGCCAGCAGCCCCTGGGGGAGCGGGGAGCTGTTTTTT

v_call: TRBV5-4
clone_size: .
d_call: .
j_call: TRBJ2-7
cdr3_aa: CASSLVGAPRYEQYF
cdr3_nt: TGTGCCAGCAGCCTAGTTGGGGCCCCGCGGTACGAGCAGTACTTC

v_call: TRBV27
clone_size: .
d_call: TRBD1
j_call: TRBJ1-2
cdr3_aa: CASSLGGTGWYYGYTF
cdr3_nt: TGTGCCAGCAGTTTAGGGGGGACAGGGTGGTACTATGGCTACACCTTC

v_call: TRBV6-6
clone_size: .
d_call: .
j_call: TRBJ2-7
cdr3_aa: CASQGPPEDEQYF
cdr3_nt: TGTGCCAGCCAGGGGCCGCCAGAGGACGAGCAGTACTTC

v_call: TRBV6-5
clone_size: few
d_call: .
j_call: TRBJ1-2
cdr3_aa: CASSYSASEGYTF
cdr3_nt: TGTGCCAGCAGTTACTCGGCCTCGGAAGGCTACACCTTC

v_call: TRBV4-2
clone_size: .
d_call: .
j_call: TRBJ2-5
cdr3_aa: CASSQQEETQYF
cdr3_nt: TGTGCCAGCAGCCAACAGGAGGAGACCCAGTACTTC

v_call: TRBV25-1
clone_size: .
d_call: .
j_call: TRBJ1-6
cdr3_aa: CASSESAGTFHF
cdr3_nt: TGTGCCAGCAGTGAATCAGCGGGGACGTTCCACTTT

v_call: TRBV5-4
clone_size: .
d_call: .
j_call: TRBJ2-7
cdr3_aa: CASSLDTSYEQYF
cdr3_nt: TGTGCCAGCAGTCTGGACACCTCCTACGAGCAGTACTTC

v_call: TRBV29-1
clone_size: .
d_call: .
j_call: TRBJ1-4
cdr3_aa: CSHLGEDEKLFF
cdr3_nt: TGCAGCCATCTCGGGGAGGATGAAAAACTGTTTTTT

v_call: TRBV15
clone_size: .
d_call: .
j_call: TRBJ1-4
cdr3_aa: CATSRGGGGNEKLFF
cdr3_nt: TGTGCCACCAGCAGGGGTGGGGGCGGAAATGAAAAACTGTTTTTT

v_call: TRBV6-5
clone_size: .
d_call: .
j_call: TRBJ2-7
cdr3_aa: CASSYSQGNPNEQYF
cdr3_nt: TGTGCCAGCAGTTACTCCCAGGGTAATCCCAACGAGCAGTACTTC

v_call: TRBV7-9
clone_size: .
d_call: .
j_call: TRBJ2-7
cdr3_aa: CASSRATSYEQYF
cdr3_nt: TGTGCCAGCAGCAGGGCGACCTCCTACGAGCAGTACTTC

v_call: TRBV11-2
clone_size: .
d_call: TRBD2
j_call: TRBJ2-7
cdr3_aa: CASSLVLAGDYEQYF
cdr3_nt: TGTGCCAGCAGCTTAGTACTAGCGGGAGACTACGAGCAGTACTTC

v_call: TRBV14
clone_size: .
d_call: .
j_call: TRBJ2-5
cdr3_aa: CASSQDIRATQYF
cdr3_nt: TGTGCCAGCAGCCAAGACATCCGGGCGACCCAGTACTTC

v_call: TRBV5-6
clone_size: .
d_call: .
j_call: TRBJ2-1
cdr3_aa: CASSSRDEQFF
cdr3_nt: TGTGCCAGCAGCTCGAGGGATGAGCAGTTCTTC

v_call: TRBV7-2
clone_size: .
d_call: .
j_call: TRBJ1-1
cdr3_aa: CASWPGGENTEAFF
cdr3_nt: TGTGCCAGCTGGCCGGGAGGGGAGAACACTGAAGCTTTCTTT

v_call: TRBV19
clone_size: .
d_call: TRBD1
j_call: TRBJ1-5
cdr3_aa: CASSIGQGAGQPQHF
cdr3_nt: TGTGCCAGTAGTATCGGCCAGGGGGCAGGTCAGCCCCAGCATTTT

v_call: TRBV7-6
clone_size: .
d_call: TRBD1
j_call: TRBJ2-2
cdr3_aa: CASSPQGAVTGELFF
cdr3_nt: TGTGCCAGCAGCCCACAGGGGGCGGTCACCGGGGAGCTGTTTTTT

v_call: TRBV7-3
clone_size: .
d_call: .
j_call: TRBJ2-1
cdr3_aa: CASSPGAGSYNEQFF
cdr3_nt: TGTGCCAGCAGCCCCGGGGCGGGATCCTACAATGAGCAGTTCTTC

v_call: TRBV6-5
clone_size: .
d_call: TRBD1
j_call: TRBJ1-5
cdr3_aa: CASRRRGYQPQHF
cdr3_nt: TGTGCCAGCAGACGCAGGGGGTATCAGCCCCAGCATTTT

v_call: TRBV4-3
clone_size: .
d_call: TRBD1
j_call: TRBJ1-2
cdr3_aa: CASRGQGDQLNYGYTF
cdr3_nt: TGCGCCAGCCGAGGACAGGGGGACCAATTAAACTATGGCTACACCTTC

v_call: TRBV19
clone_size: few
d_call: .
j_call: TRBJ1-2
cdr3_aa: CASSILGDGYTF
cdr3_nt: TGTGCCAGTAGTATTCTGGGGGATGGCTACACCTTC

v_call: TRBV9
clone_size: .
d_call: TRBD1
j_call: TRBJ2-3
cdr3_aa: CASSVGQGADTQYF
cdr3_nt: TGTGCCAGCAGCGTAGGACAGGGGGCAGATACGCAGTATTTT

v_call: TRBV7-9
clone_size: .
d_call: TRBD1
j_call: TRBJ2-1
cdr3_aa: CASSSDRGPRRDEQFF
cdr3_nt: TGTGCCAGCAGCTCTGACAGGGGACCGCGGCGGGATGAGCAGTTCTTC

v_call: TRBV2
clone_size: .
d_call: .
j_call: TRBJ2-7
cdr3_aa: CASSPRGRGTREQYF
cdr3_nt: TGTGCCAGCAGTCCCCGGGGGCGGGGGACACGCGAGCAGTACTTC

v_call: TRBV6-1
clone_size: .
d_call: .
j_call: TRBJ1-5
cdr3_aa: CASSEETGSNQPQHF
cdr3_nt: TGTGCCAGCAGTGAGGAAACAGGTAGCAATCAGCCCCAGCATTTT

v_call: TRBV28
clone_size: .
d_call: TRBD2
j_call: TRBJ2-6
cdr3_aa: CASSLLAGAGANVLTF
cdr3_nt: TGTGCCAGCAGTTTACTAGCGGGAGCTGGGGCCAACGTCCTGACTTTC

v_call: TRBV6-5
clone_size: .
d_call: .
j_call: TRBJ2-7
cdr3_aa: CASSPQFSYEQYF
cdr3_nt: TGTGCCAGCAGTCCACAATTCTCCTACGAGCAGTACTTC

v_call: TRBV19
clone_size: .
d_call: TRBD2
j_call: TRBJ2-1
cdr3_aa: CASSIGLAGLGIEQFF
cdr3_nt: TGTGCCAGTAGTATAGGGCTAGCGGGGCTTGGGATCGAGCAGTTCTTC

v_call: TRBV13
clone_size: .
d_call: .
j_call: TRBJ2-7
cdr3_aa: CASSSPGSTYEQYF
cdr3_nt: TGTGCCAGCAGCTCCCCCGGCAGCACCTACGAGCAGTACTTC

v_call: TRBV4-3
clone_size: .
d_call: .
j_call: TRBJ2-3
cdr3_aa: CASSQGSGGGEQTDTQYF
cdr3_nt: TGCGCCAGCAGCCAAGGGTCTGGAGGGGGGGAACAAACAGATACGCAGTATTTT

v_call: TRBV6-1
clone_size: .
d_call: .
j_call: TRBJ2-7
cdr3_aa: CASSETLWVEYEQYF
cdr3_nt: TGTGCCAGCAGTGAGACCCTCTGGGTAGAATACGAGCAGTACTTC

v_call: TRBV28
clone_size: .
d_call: .
j_call: TRBJ2-1
cdr3_aa: CATRTYREQFF
cdr3_nt: TGTGCCACCCGGACATACCGAGAGCAGTTCTTC

v_call: TRBV5-1
clone_size: .
d_call: TRBD2
j_call: TRBJ2-2
cdr3_aa: CASSPGLAGEVGELFF
cdr3_nt: TGCGCCAGCAGCCCCGGACTAGCGGGGGAGGTCGGGGAGCTGTTTTTT

v_call: TRBV18
clone_size: .
d_call: TRBD1
j_call: TRBJ1-3
cdr3_aa: CASSPPGQGPNSGNTIYF
cdr3_nt: TGTGCCAGCTCACCCCCGGGACAGGGGCCCAACTCTGGAAACACCATATATTTT

v_call: TRBV27
clone_size: few
d_call: TRBD1
j_call: TRBJ2-1
cdr3_aa: CASSSRQGREFF
cdr3_nt: TGTGCCAGCAGTTCCCGACAGGGCAGGGAGTTCTTC

v_call: TRBV6-6
clone_size: .
d_call: .
j_call: TRBJ1-2
cdr3_aa: CASSYTGDGYTF
cdr3_nt: TGTGCCAGCAGTTACACCGGGGATGGCTACACCTTC